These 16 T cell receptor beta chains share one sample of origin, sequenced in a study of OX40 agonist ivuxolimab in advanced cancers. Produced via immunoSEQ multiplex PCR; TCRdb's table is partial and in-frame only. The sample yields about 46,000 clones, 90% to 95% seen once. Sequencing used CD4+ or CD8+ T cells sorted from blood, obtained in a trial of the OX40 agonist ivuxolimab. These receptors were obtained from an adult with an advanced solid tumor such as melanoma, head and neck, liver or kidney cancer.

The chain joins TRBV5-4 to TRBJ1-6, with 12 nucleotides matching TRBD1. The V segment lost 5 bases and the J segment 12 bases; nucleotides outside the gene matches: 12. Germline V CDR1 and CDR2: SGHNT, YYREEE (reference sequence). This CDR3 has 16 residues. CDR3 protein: CASSSFAGTGGEPLHF. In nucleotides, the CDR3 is TGTGCCAGCAGTTCATTCGCCGGGACAGGGGGCGAACCCCTCCACTTT.

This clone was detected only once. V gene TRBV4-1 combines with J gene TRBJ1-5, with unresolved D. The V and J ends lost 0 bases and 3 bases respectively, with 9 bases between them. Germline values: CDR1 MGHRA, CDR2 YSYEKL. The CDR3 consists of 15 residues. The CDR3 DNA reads TGCGCCAGCAGCCAAGAACCAGGACTCAATCAGCCCCAGCATTTT. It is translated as CASSQEPGLNQPQHF.

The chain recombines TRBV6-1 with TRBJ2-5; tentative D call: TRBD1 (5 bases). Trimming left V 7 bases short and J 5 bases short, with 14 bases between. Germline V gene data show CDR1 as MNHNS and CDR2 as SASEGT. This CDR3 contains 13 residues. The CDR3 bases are TGTGCCAGCAAGGAAGACAGTTGGGAGACCCAGTACTTC. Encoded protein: CASKEDSWETQYF.

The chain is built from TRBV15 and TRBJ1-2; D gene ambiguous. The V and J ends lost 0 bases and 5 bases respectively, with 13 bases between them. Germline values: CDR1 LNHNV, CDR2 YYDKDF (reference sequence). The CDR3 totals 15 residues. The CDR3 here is CATSRDSGSLYGYTF. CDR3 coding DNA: TGTGCCACCAGCAGAGACTCCGGATCCCTGTATGGCTACACCTTC.

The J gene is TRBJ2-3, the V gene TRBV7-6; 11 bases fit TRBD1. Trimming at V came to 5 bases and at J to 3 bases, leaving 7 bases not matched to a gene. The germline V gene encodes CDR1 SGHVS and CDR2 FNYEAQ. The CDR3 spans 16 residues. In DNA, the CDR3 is TGTGCCAGCAGCCCCCGGACAGGGGGCAGAACAGATACGCAGTATTTT. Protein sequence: CASSPRTGGRTDTQYF. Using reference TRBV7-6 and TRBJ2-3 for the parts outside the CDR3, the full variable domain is GAGVSQSPRYKVTKRGQDVALRCDPISGHVSLYWYRQALGQGPEFLTYFNYEAQQDKSGLPNDRFSAERPEGSISTLTIQRTEQRDSAMYRCASSPRTGGRTDTQYFGPGTRLTVL.

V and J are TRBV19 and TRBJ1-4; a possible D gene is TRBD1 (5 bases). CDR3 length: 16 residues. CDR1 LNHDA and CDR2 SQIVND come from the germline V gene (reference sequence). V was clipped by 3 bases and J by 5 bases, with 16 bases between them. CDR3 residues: CASSMPPAGPNEKLFF. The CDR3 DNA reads TGTGCCAGTAGTATGCCCCCCGCGGGGCCCAATGAAAAACTGTTTTTT.

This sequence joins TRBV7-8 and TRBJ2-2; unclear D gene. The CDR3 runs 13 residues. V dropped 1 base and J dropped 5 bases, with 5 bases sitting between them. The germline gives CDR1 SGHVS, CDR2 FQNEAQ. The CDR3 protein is CASSLVPTGELFF. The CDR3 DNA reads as TGTGCCAGCAGCTTAGTACCAACCGGGGAGCTGTTTTTT.

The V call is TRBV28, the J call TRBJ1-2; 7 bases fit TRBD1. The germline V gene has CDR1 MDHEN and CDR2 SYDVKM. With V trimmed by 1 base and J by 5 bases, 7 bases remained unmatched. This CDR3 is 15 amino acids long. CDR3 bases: TGTGCCAGCAGTTTATATGAAGGGGGCCAATATGGCTACACCTTC. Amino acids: CASSLYEGGQYGYTF.

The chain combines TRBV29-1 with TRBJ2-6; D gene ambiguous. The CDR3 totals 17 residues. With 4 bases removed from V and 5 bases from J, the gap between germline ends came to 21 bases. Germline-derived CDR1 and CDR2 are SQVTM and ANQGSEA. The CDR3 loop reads CSVGGRSIQSRANVLTF. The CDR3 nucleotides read TGCAGCGTTGGAGGACGAAGCATACAAAGTCGGGCCAACGTCCTGACTTTC.

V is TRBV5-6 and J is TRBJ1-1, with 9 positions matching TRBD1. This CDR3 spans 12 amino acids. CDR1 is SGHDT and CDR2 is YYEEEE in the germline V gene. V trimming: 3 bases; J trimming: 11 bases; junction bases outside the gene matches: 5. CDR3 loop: CASSSGTGTAFF. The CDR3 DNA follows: TGTGCCAGCAGCTCGGGGACAGGGACGGCTTTCTTT. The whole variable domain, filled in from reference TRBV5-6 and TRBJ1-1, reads DAGVTQSPTHLIKTRGQQVTLRCSPKSGHDTVSWYQQALGQGPQFIFQYYEEEERQRGNFPDRFSGHQFPNYSSELNVNALLLGDSALYLCASSSGTGTAFFGQGTRLTVV.

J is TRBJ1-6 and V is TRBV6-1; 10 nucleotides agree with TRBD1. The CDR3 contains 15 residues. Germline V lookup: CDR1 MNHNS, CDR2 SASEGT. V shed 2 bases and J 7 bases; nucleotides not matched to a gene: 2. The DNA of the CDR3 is TGTGCCAGCAGTGAACCGGGACAGGGGAATTCACCCCTCCACTTT. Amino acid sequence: CASSEPGQGNSPLHF.

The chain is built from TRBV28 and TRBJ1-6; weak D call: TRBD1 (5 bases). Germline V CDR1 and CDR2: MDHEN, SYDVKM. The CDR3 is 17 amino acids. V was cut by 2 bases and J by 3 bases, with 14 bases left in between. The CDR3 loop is CASSLPPTEIYNSPLHF. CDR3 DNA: TGTGCCAGCAGTTTACCCCCGACAGAAATCTATAATTCACCCCTCCACTTT.

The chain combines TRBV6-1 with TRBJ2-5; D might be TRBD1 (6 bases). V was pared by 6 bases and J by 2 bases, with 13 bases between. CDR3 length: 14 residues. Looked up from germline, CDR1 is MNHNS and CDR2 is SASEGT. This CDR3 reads CASRDSLGQETQYF. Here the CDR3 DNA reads TGTGCCAGCAGGGACAGTCTAGGGCAAGAGACCCAGTACTTC.

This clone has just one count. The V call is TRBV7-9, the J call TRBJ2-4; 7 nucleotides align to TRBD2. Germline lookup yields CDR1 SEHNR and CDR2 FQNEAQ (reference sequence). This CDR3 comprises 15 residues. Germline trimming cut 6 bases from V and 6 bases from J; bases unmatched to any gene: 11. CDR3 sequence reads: CASSPAGELGNIQYF. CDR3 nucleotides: TGTGCCAGCAGTCCCGCGGGGGAACTGGGAAACATTCAGTACTTC.

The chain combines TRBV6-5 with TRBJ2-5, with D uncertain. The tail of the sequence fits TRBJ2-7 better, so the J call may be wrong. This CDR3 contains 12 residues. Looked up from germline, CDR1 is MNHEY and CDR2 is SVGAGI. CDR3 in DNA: TGTGCCAGCAGTGACTTCTCCTACGAGCAGTACTTC. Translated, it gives CASSDFSYEQYF.

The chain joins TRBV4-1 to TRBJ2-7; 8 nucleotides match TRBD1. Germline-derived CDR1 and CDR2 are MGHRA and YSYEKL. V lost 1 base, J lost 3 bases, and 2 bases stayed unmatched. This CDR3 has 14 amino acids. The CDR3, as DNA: TGCGCCAGCAGCCAAGGTGGACAGGGCTACGAGCAGTACTTC. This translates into CASSQGGQGYEQYF.